In its sample, the clone carrying this T cell receptor (beta chain) was seen a few times. Its target is not known. Each sample came from a Caucasian adult donor living in Nashville, Tennessee. These data are taken from a study of shared clonotypes between healthy human individuals. Whole-study context: In total, the donors were two women and a few men aged 18 to 49.

The CDR3 covers 16 residues. CDR1 and CDR2 from the germline V gene are SEHNR and FQNEAQ (reference sequence). The germline V and J ends were trimmed by 2 bases and 2 bases, with 13 bases remaining between them. Evenly divided among several immunoSEQ plates was the genomic DNA of each subset. Some clones are missing from TCRdb's copy, which holds only in-frame ones; the method was immunoSEQ multiplex PCR. Among just over 95,000 clones listed, roughly two thirds were seen once. Study results and caveats: Shared clonotypes across all four donors exceeded non-shared ones in generation probability.

Input material: memory CD8+ T cells sorted from blood. Indicated subset: CD45RO+ cells pooled with CCR7-negative TemRA cells. V gene TRBV7-9 combines with J gene TRBJ1-5, with D possibly matching TRBD1 (5 bases). This receptor was identified in a man younger than 40 in good health. The CDR3 loop reads CASSLSPQGGNQPQHF. The CDR3 nucleotides read TGTGCCAGCAGCTTATCCCCGCAGGGCGGCAATCAGCCCCAGCATTTT.